This T cell receptor beta chain was identified during a study of Ad26.COV2.S vaccination and SARS-CoV-2 variants. The CDR3 has 14 amino acids. Germline V gives CDR1 SGHTA, CDR2 FQGTGA. Trimming left V 0 bases short and J 6 bases short, with 11 bases between. Measured with immunoSEQ multiplex PCR; TCRdb has only the in-frame clones, and not every one. This table has more than 300,000 clones, just under 85% appearing once. Treatment reported: over 15 received Ad26.COV2.S at low or high dose, single or two shots; several received placebo; per-sample allocation not given. Specimens were obtained on day 63 following the first vaccine or placebo injection. A few counts support this clone.

The material was peripheral blood, obtained in a trial of Ad26.COV2.S vaccine versus placebo. The source is a person between 18 and 65 years old who received the Ad26.COV2.S COVID-19 vaccine or a placebo. The chain joins TRBV7-3 to TRBJ1-2; D unresolved. The CDR3 coding sequence is TGTGCCAGCAGCTTAACTGGGAGAGAGAATGGCTACACCTTC. It yields the protein CASSLTGRENGYTF.